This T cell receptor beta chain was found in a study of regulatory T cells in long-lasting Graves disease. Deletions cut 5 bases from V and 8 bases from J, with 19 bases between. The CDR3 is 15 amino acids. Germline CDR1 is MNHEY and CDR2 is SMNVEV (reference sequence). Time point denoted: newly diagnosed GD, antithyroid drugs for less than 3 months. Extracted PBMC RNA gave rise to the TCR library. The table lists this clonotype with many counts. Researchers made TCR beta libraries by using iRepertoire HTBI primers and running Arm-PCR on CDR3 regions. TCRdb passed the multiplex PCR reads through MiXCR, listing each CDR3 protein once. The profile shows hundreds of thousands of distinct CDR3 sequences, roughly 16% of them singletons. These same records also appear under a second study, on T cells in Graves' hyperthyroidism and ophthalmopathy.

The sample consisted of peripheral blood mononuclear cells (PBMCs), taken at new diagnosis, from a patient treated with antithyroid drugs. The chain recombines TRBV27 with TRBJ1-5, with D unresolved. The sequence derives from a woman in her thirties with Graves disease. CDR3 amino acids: CASSPDLTVVKPQHF. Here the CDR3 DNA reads TGTGCCAGCAGTCCTGACTTGACCGTAGTTAAGCCCCAGCATTTT.